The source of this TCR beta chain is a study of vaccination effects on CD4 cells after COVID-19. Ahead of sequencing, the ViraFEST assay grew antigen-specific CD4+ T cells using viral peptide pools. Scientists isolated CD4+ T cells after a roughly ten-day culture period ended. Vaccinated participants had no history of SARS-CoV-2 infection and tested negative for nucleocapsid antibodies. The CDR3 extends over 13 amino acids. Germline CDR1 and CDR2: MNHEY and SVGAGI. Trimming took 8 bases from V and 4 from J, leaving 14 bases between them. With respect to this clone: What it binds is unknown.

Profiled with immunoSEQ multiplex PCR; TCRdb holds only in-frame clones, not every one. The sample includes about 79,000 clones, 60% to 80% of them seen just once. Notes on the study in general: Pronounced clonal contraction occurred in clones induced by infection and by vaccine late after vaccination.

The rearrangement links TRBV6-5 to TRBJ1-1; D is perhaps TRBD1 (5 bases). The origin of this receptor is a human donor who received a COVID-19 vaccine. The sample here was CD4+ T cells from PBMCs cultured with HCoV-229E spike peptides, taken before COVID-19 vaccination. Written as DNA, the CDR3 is TGTGCCAGCGTTTTCAGGGTAGGCACTGAAGCTTTCTTT. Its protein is CASVFRVGTEAFF.